The present TCR beta chain was sequenced within a study of blood T cells in healthy people across ages. Next came a second PCR, run for about 6 to 12 cycles, which used a sample-barcoded 5' primer along with a J-beta primer mix. Each CDR3 protein gets one entry after TCRdb re-called the 5' RACE reads with MiXCR. The profile shows roughly 730,000 distinct CDR3 sequences, about 56% of them singletons. In its sample, this clonotype was seen a few times. There are 13 residues in the CDR3. V lost 8 bases and J lost 4; bases outside the gene matches: 6. Germline loops: CDR1 SNHLY, CDR2 FYNNEI. Material: blood. The chain links TRBV2 to TRBJ2-5, with TRBD1 matching 8 bases. This clonotype was obtained from a man in his forties in good health. CDR3 bases: TGTGCCAGCGAGACAGGGGCTCGAGAGACCCAGTACTTC. Encoded protein: CASETGARETQYF.